This TCR beta chain came from a study of T cells in Graves' hyperthyroidism and ophthalmopathy. A patient was excluded if there was uncontrolled infection, other autoimmune disease, pregnancy or lactation. Sampled blood dates from first hyperthyroidism diagnosis, and it precedes any ophthalmopathy symptoms. Amplification of TCR beta CDR3 regions was performed using RNA transcripts as template. HTBI primers drove first-round RT-PCR of the TCR CDR3. TCRdb passed the multiplex PCR reads through MiXCR, listing each CDR3 protein once. This sample yields around 250,000 distinct CDR3 sequences, of which roughly 15% are seen a single time; 10% to 15% belongs to the top ten. V was shortened by 3 bases and J by 3 bases, with 5 bases between the two germline ends. CDR3 size: 12 residues. Germline V gene data show CDR1 as LGHDT and CDR2 as YNNKEL (reference sequence).

Sequenced material: blood. V gene TRBV3-1 combines with J gene TRBJ2-5; D ambiguous. The receptor's source is a woman aged 40 to 50 with Graves' hyperthyroidism that later progressed to Graves' ophthalmopathy. The CDR3 bases are TGTGCCAGCAGCCAGGGTGAAGAGACCCAGTACTTC. Its protein is CASSQGEETQYF.